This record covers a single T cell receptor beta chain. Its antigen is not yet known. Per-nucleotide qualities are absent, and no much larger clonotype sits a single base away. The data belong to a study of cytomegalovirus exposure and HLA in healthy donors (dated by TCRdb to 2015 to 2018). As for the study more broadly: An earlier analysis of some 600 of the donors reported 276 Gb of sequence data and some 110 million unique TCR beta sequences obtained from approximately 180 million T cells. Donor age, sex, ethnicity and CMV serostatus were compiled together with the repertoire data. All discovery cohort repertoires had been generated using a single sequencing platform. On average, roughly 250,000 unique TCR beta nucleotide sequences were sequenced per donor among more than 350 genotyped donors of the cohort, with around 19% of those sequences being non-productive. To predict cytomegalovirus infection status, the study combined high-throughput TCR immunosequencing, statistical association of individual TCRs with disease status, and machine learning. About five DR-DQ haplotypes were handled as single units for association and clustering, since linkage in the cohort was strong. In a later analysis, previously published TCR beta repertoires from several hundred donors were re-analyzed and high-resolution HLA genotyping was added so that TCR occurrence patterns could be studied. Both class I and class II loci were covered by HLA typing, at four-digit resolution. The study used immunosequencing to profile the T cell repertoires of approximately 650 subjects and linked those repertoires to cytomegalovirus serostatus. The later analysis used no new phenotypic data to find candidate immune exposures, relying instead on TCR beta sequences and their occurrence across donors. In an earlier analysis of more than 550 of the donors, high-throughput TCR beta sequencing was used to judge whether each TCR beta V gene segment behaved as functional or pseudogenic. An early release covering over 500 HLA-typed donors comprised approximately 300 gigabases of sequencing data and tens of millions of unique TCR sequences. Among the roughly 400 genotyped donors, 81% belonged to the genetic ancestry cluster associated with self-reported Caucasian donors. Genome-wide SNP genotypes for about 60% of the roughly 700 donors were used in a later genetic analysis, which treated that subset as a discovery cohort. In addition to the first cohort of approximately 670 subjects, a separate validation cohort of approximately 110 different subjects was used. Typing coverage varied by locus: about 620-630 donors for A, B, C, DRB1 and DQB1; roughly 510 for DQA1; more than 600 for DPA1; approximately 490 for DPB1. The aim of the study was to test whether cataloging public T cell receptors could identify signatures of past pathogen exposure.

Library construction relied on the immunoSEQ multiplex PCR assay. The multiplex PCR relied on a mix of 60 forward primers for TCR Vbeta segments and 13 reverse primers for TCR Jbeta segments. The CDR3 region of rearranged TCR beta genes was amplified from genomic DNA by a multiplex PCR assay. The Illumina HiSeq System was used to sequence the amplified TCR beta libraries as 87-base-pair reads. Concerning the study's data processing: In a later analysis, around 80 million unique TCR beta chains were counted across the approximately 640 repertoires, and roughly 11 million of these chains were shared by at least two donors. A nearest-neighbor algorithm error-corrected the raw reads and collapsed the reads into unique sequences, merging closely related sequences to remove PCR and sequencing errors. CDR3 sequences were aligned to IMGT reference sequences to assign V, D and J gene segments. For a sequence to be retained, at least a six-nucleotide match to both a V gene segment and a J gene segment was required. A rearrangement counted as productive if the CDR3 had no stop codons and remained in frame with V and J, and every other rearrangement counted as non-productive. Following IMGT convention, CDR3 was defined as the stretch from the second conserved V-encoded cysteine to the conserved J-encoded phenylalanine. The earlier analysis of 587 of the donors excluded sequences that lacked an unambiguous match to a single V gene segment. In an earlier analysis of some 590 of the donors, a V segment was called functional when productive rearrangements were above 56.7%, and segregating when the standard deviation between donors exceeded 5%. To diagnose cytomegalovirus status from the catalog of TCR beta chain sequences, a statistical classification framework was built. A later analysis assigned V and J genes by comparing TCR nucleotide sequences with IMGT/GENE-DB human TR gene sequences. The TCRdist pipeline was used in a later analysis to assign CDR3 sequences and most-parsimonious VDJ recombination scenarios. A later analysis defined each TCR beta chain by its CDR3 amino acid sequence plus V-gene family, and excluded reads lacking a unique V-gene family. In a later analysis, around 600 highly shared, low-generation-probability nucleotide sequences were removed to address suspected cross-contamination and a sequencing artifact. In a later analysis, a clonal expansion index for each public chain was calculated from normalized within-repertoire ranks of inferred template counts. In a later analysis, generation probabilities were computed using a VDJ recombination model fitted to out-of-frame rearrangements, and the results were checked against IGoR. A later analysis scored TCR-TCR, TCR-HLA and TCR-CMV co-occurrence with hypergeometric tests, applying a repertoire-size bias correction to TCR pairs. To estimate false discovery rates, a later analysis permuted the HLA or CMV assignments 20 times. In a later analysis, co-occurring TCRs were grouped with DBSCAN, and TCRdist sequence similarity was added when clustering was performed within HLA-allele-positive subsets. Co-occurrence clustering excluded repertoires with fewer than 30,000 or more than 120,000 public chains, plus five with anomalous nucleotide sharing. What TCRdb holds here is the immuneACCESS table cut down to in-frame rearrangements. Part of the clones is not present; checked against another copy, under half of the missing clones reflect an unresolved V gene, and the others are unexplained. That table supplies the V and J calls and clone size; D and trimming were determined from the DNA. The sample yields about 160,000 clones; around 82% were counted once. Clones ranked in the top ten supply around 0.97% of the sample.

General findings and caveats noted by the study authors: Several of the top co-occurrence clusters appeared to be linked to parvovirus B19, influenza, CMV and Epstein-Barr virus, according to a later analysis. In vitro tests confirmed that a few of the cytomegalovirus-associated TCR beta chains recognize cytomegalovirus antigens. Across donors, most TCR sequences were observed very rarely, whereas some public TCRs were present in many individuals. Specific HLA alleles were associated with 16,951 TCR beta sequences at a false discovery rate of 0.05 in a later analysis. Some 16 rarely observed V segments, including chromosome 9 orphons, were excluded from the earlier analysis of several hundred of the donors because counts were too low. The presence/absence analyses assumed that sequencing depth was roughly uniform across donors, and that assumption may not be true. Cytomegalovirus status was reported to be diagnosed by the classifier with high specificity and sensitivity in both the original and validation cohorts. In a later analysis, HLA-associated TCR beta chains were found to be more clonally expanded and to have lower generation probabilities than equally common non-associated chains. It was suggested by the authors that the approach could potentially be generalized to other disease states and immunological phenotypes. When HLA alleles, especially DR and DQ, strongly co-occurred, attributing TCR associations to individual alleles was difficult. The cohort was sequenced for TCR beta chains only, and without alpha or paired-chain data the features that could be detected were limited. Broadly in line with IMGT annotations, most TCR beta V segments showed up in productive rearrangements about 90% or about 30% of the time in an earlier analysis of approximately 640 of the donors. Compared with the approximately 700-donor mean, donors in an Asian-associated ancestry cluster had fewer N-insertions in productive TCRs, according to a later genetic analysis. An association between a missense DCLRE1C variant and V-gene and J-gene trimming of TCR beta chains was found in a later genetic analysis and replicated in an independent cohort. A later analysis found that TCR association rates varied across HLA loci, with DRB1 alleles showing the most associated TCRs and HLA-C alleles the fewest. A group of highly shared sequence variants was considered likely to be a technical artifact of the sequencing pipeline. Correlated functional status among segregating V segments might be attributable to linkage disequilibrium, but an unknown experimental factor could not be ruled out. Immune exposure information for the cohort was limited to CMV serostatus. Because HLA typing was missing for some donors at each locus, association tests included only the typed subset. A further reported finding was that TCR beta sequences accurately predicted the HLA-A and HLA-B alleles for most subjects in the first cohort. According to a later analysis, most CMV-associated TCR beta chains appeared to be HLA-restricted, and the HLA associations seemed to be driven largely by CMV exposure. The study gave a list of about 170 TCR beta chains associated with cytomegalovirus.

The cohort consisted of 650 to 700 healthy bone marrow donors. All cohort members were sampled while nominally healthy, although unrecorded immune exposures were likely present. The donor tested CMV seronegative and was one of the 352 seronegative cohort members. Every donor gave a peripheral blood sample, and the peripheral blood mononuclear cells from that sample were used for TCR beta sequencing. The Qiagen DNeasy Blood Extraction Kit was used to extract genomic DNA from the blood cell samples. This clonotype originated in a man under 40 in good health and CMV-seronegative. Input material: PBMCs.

The nucleotides are TGTGCCAGCACCTCACTTCGTAGGGCGGGGGGTTACACAGATACGCAGTATTTT. Translated, it reads CASTSLRRAGGYTDTQYF. This chain joins TRBV6-4 to TRBJ2-3, with TRBD2 identical over 8 junction bases. CDR1 and CDR2 are drawn from the germline V gene: MRHNA, SNTAGT. For this chain, trimming is 7 bases at the V end and 2 bases at the J end, and the number of junction bases without a gene match is 17. The CDR3 starts with the cysteine, ends with the phenylalanine, and has 18 residues. The DNA shown is the 54-base CDR3, in frame from base 1.